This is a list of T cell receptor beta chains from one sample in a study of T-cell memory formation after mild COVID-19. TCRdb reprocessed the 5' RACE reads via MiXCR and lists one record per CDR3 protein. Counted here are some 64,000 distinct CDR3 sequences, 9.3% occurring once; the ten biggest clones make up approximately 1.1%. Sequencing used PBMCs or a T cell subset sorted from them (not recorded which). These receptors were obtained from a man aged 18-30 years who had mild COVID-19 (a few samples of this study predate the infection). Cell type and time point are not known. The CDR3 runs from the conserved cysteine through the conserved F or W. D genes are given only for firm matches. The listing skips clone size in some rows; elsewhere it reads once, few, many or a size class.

CAISKQETYGYTF,TGTGCCATCAGTAAACAGGAGACCTATGGCTACACCTTC,TRBV10-3,-,TRBJ1-2,few
CASSFEAGEQYF,TGTGCCAGCAGTTTTGAGGCGGGCGAGCAGTACTTC,TRBV12-3/TRBV12-4,-,TRBJ2-7,-
CASSAPSGGAENTQYF,TGTGCCAGCAGCGCGCCTAGCGGGGGGGCCGAAAATACGCAGTATTTT,TRBV7-3,TRBD2,TRBJ2-3,-
CASSLGPGQVNFYTF,TGCGCCAGCAGCTTGGGCCCCGGGCAGGTTAACTTCTACACCTTC,TRBV5-1,-,TRBJ1-2,many
CASSRQGANIQYF,TGTGCCAGCAGCCGACAGGGGGCGAACATTCAGTACTTC,TRBV28,TRBD1,TRBJ2-4,-
CASSLYGTSTDTQYF,TGTGCCAGCAGCTTATACGGTACTAGCACAGATACGCAGTATTTT,TRBV7-2,-,TRBJ2-3,many
CASSVAADRAEKLFF,TGTGCCAGCAGCGTAGCGGCGGACAGGGCAGAAAAACTGTTTTTT,TRBV9,TRBD1,TRBJ1-4,-
CAISDRGETQYF,TGTGCCATCAGTGACAGGGGAGAGACCCAGTACTTC,TRBV10-3,-,TRBJ2-5,few
CASSLSHTNTEAFF,TGTGCCAGCAGTTTATCCCATACGAACACTGAAGCTTTCTTT,TRBV28,-,TRBJ1-1,few
CASSFGGTSNYGYTF,TGTGCCAGCAGTTTTGGGGGCACCTCTAACTATGGCTACACCTTC,TRBV28,-,TRBJ1-2,few
CATSENRGETQYF,TGTGCCACCAGTGAGAACAGGGGGGAGACCCAGTACTTC,TRBV24-1,TRBD1,TRBJ2-5,many
CASRLTGGEPTRTDTQYF,TGTGCCAGCAGGTTGACAGGGGGCGAACCGACCCGCACAGATACGCAGTATTTT,TRBV7-2,TRBD1,TRBJ2-3,many
CASSSSSGGEVETQYF,TGTGCCAGCAGCTCCTCTAGCGGGGGGGAGGTGGAGACCCAGTACTTC,TRBV5-6,TRBD2,TRBJ2-5,-
CASSLDSSGGGDTQYF,TGCGCCAGCAGCTTGGATTCTAGCGGGGGGGGAGATACGCAGTATTTT,TRBV5-1,TRBD2,TRBJ2-3,many
CASSVSREDTQYF,TGTGCCAGCAGCGTAAGCAGGGAGGATACGCAGTATTTT,TRBV9,-,TRBJ2-3,many
CSGLAGTGELFF,TGCAGTGGACTAGCGGGGACCGGGGAGCTGTTTTTT,TRBV20-1,TRBD2,TRBJ2-2,-
CSVEDRQANYGYTF,TGCAGCGTTGAAGACAGACAGGCCAACTATGGCTACACCTTC,TRBV29-1,-,TRBJ1-2,few
CASSLGFRQETQYF,TGTGCCAGCAGCTTGGGGTTCAGACAAGAGACCCAGTACTTC,TRBV5-6,-,TRBJ2-5,few
CASSLGQGGNIQYF,TGCGCCAGCAGCTTGGGCCAGGGGGGAAACATTCAGTACTTC,TRBV5-1,-,TRBJ2-4,few
CASSPTSGFNTGELFF,TGCGCCAGCAGCCCGACTAGCGGGTTTAACACCGGGGAGCTGTTTTTT,TRBV4-1,TRBD2,TRBJ2-2,few
CASSQVAYRDGEKLFF,TGCGCCAGCAGCCAAGTAGCGTACAGGGATGGGGAAAAACTGTTTTTT,TRBV4-3,-,TRBJ1-4,-
CASSEYGGGPLSTDTQYF,TGTGCCAGCAGTGAATATGGCGGGGGTCCCCTAAGCACAGATACGCAGTATTTT,TRBV2,TRBD2,TRBJ2-3,-
CASRLRGDTQYF,TGTGCCAGCAGGCTCCGGGGGGATACGCAGTATTTT,TRBV28,-,TRBJ2-3,-
CASTPSGGRGEQYF,TGTGCCAGCACCCCCTCCGGCGGTCGTGGGGAGCAGTACTTC,TRBV6-2/TRBV6-3,-,TRBJ2-7,many
CASLKPDRGGNEQFF,TGTGCCAGCCTGAAACCAGACAGGGGAGGGAATGAGCAGTTCTTC,TRBV6-2/TRBV6-3,-,TRBJ2-1,many
CASSSRGGPSPLHF,TGTGCCAGCAGTTCAAGGGGGGGACCTTCACCCCTCCACTTT,TRBV11-2,-,TRBJ1-6,few